The present entry profiles one TCR beta chain with its context. This specimen belongs to a study of Graves' ophthalmopathy and Graves' hyperthyroidism. Overall study: Peripheral blood collection took place at initial diagnosis, before any treatment.

Amplified material comprised TCR beta CDR3 regions derived from RNA transcripts. HTBI primers primed a first-round RT-PCR, and a second-round multiplex PCR followed. Via MiXCR, TCRdb re-called the multiplex PCR reads, giving one row per CDR3 protein. The table lists just over 600,000 distinct CDR3 sequences, about a fifth of them singletons. This TCR came from a young woman with stable Graves' hyperthyroidism. Some clones in this sample may be carry-over from other donors' samples. Sequencing input: peripheral blood.

DNA for the CDR3: TGTGCCAGTAGTATGGGGGTCTCCTACGAGCAGTACTTC. Translating it yields CASSMGVSYEQYF. The rearrangement uses TRBV19 and TRBJ2-7, with D perhaps TRBD1 or TRBD2 (5 bases each). Germline assignment: CDR1 LNHDA and CDR2 SQIVND (reference sequence). The CDR3 extends over 13 amino acids. Trimming cost V 3 bases and J 0 bases, with 6 bases left between them.